Following are 4 T cell receptor beta chains from one sample sequenced in a study of shared clonotypes between healthy human individuals. Profiled with immunoSEQ multiplex PCR; TCRdb holds only in-frame clones, not every one. The table lists 2.3 million or so clones, 80% to 95% of them singletons, with under 0.45% in the top ten. The material sequenced was naive CD4+ T cells from PBMCs. Specified subset: CD45RA+ positively selected. Receptors originate from a man between 18 and 35 years old in good health. Some clones in this sample may be carry-over from other donors' samples.

This sequence joins TRBV6-5 and TRBJ2-2, with D tentatively TRBD1 or TRBD2 (5 bases each). This CDR3 spans 15 amino acids. Germline V lookup: CDR1 MNHEY, CDR2 SVGAGI. Trimming removed 6 bases from V and 2 bases from J, with 13 bases in between. This CDR3 reads CASSSGTYNTGELFF. CDR3 in DNA: TGTGCCAGCAGCTCCGGGACGTACAACACCGGGGAGCTGTTTTTT.

This rearrangement joins TRBV5-4 to TRBJ1-3; tentative D call: TRBD1 (6 bases). Trimming removed 4 bases at V and 8 bases at J, with 16 bases between. The CDR3 contains 14 residues. The germline V gene encodes CDR1 SGHNT and CDR2 YYREEE (reference sequence). The chain's CDR3 is CASSGGGAGDTIYF. The CDR3 nucleotides read TGTGCCAGCAGCGGAGGGGGGGCGGGGGACACCATATATTTT.

CDR3 loop: CAWSIPVFPDTQYF. CDR3 DNA sequence: TGTGCCTGGAGTATCCCGGTTTTCCCAGATACGCAGTATTTT. The rearrangement joins TRBV30 to TRBJ2-3; unclear D gene. This CDR3 is 14 amino acids long. The germline V gene has CDR1 GTSNPN and CDR2 SVGIG (reference sequence). Trimming left V 2 bases short and J 4 bases short, with 13 bases between.

For the CDR3, the DNA is TGTGCCAGCAGTCCCCACCGGGGTACTAGCGGGAGGTCTATTAATACGCAGTATTTT. The encoded protein is CASSPHRGTSGRSINTQYF. The rearrangement links TRBV28 to TRBJ2-3, with 12 bases identical to TRBD2. Germline V gene sequence: CDR1 MDHEN, CDR2 SYDVKM. The V segment lost 5 bases and the J segment 7 bases; nucleotides outside the gene matches: 19. CDR3 size: 19 residues.